The source of this T cell receptor (beta chain) is a study of T and B cells in COVID-19 patients. Turning to the study itself: The recovered patients had mostly mild to moderate COVID-19 with outpatient management. Of under 25 active-infection patients, over 9 were critically ill with mechanical ventilation or extracorporeal membrane oxygenation.

Each TRB amplification used roughly 240-550 ng of genomic DNA from blood. The CDR3 runs 11 residues. CDR1 and CDR2 (germline): SGHNT, YYREEE (reference sequence). V lost 3 bases, J lost 3 bases, and 3 bases lay in between. Multiplex PCR with BIOMED2 TRB-A/B primer pools amplified TRB rearrangements. TCRdb recomputed calls from the multiplex PCR reads with MiXCR, one row per CDR3 protein. Of 6,400 or so distinct CDR3 sequences in the sample, approximately 24% were seen once. Sequencing was performed on blood. The rearrangement joins TRBV5-4 to TRBJ1-1; no definite D call. The receptor was isolated from a human donor with active COVID-19. CDR3 protein: CASSSDTEAFF. The CDR3 DNA reads TGTGCCAGCAGCTCGGACACTGAAGCTTTCTTT.